The 15 T cell receptor beta chains below were found in one sample sequenced in a study of shared clonotypes between healthy human individuals. Clones were read by immunoSEQ multiplex PCR, and TCRdb kept only the in-frame ones, dropping some. This sample has some 530,000 clones; over 75% occur once, and the top ten carry roughly 13%. Material: PBMCs. The origin of the receptors is a woman aged 40 to 55 in good health. Some clones in this sample may be carry-over from other donors' samples.

This clone has more than one count but fewer than ten. The chain joins TRBV15 to TRBJ2-7, with D possibly called TRBD1 or TRBD2 (6 bases each). Per the germline V gene, CDR1 is LNHNV and CDR2 is YYDKDF (reference sequence). The CDR3 runs 15 residues. V lost 3 bases and J lost 2, with 14 bases in between. The CDR3 DNA is TGTGCCACCAGCAGGGGGTGGGGGGCCACCTACGAGCAGTACTTC. Amino acids: CATSRGWGATYEQYF.

Remarks on this clone: Within the sample, other DNA sequences also encode this same CDR3. The J gene is TRBJ2-1, the V gene TRBV11-3; TRBD1 or TRBD2 may be the D gene (6 bases each). The germline V and J ends were trimmed by 6 bases and 4 bases, with 13 bases remaining between them. Germline V gives CDR1 SGHNT, CDR2 YENEEA. This CDR3 comprises 14 residues. The CDR3 sequence: CASSRTGTYNEQFF. The CDR3, as DNA: TGTGCCAGCAGTCGAACAGGGACTTACAATGAGCAGTTCTTC.

This chain uses TRBV25-1 with TRBJ2-7; 9 nucleotides match TRBD2. The CDR3 contains 15 residues. Germline CDR1 is MGHDK and CDR2 is SYGVNS. J lost 4 bases, V lost 4 bases, and 8 bases had no gene match. DNA for the CDR3: TGTGCCAGCAGTGGCACCGGGACTAGCTCGTACGAGCAGTACTTC. It translates to CASSGTGTSSYEQYF.

The rearrangement links TRBV7-9 to TRBJ2-7, with TRBD2 matching 8 bases. This CDR3 contains 14 residues. Losses at the gene ends were 7 bases for V and 2 bases for J; bases not matched to a gene: 7. Germline V gene sequence: CDR1 SEHNR, CDR2 FQNEAQ (reference sequence). DNA for the CDR3: TGTGCCAGCAACCGAGCGGGAGTCCCCTACGAGCAGTACTTC. Amino acids: CASNRAGVPYEQYF.

The chain couples TRBV5-4 to TRBJ2-1; 11 bases are shared with TRBD2. Trimming at V came to 2 bases and at J to 8 bases, leaving 6 bases not matched to a gene. The CDR3 contains 15 residues. CDR1 and CDR2 (germline): SGHNT, YYREEE (reference sequence). The CDR3 loop is CASSFSGRAWDEQFF. In DNA, the CDR3 is TGTGCCAGCAGCTTTAGCGGGAGGGCCTGGGATGAGCAGTTCTTC. The full variable domain, its missing parts supplied by reference TRBV5-4 and TRBJ2-1, is ETGVTQSPTHLIKTRGQQVTLRCSSQSGHNTVSWYQQALGQGPQFIFQYYREEENGRGNFPPRFSGLQFPNYSSELNVNALELDDSALYLCASSFSGRAWDEQFFGPGTRLTVL.

For this clone: With a far larger clone one base away, a read error is the likely cause. The V call is TRBV7-2, the J call TRBJ1-1; D gene uncertain. Germline V lookup: CDR1 SGHTA, CDR2 FQGNSA. The CDR3 length is 13 residues. V lost 0 bases and J lost 5, with 7 bases in between. The chain's CDR3 is CASSLAERTEAFF. The CDR3, as DNA: TGTGCCAGCAGCTTAGCAGAGAGGACTGAAGCTTTCTTT. Full variable domain (remainder filled in from reference TRBV7-2 and TRBJ1-1): GAGVSQSPSNKVTEKGKDVELRCDPISGHTALYWYRQSLGQGLEFLIYFQGNSAPDKSGLPSDRFSAERTGGSVSTLTIQRTQQEDSAVYLCASSLAERTEAFFGQGTRLTVV.

The chain uses TRBV21-1 and TRBJ1-5. TRBV21-1 is a pseudogene locus. This CDR3 comprises 16 residues. The CDR3 loop is CASSRVRDPPNQPQHF. CDR3 in DNA: TGTGCCAGCAGCAGAGTGAGGGACCCCCCCAATCAGCCCCAGCATTTT.

The chain recombines TRBV7-2 with TRBJ1-2; the D gene is possibly TRBD1 (6 bases). V was shortened by 3 bases and J by 8 bases, with 22 bases between the two germline ends. Germline assignment: CDR1 SGHTA and CDR2 FQGNSA. The CDR3 spans 16 residues. As DNA, the CDR3 is TGTGCCAGCAGCTTGGGCACGGGACAACGGGCGGGAGGCTACACCTTC. Translated: CASSLGTGQRAGGYTF.

The rearrangement uses TRBV7-9 and TRBJ1-4, with 7 bases lining up with TRBD1. Germline V gene data show CDR1 as SEHNR and CDR2 as FQNEAQ (reference sequence). J lost 5 bases, V lost 5 bases, and 5 bases had no gene match. The CDR3 is 14 amino acids. CDR3 nucleotides: TGTGCCAGCAGCAGGGGACAGAGGAATGAAAAACTGTTTTTT. This sequence encodes CASSRGQRNEKLFF.

The chain combines TRBV28 with TRBJ2-1, with a tentative D call TRBD2 (7 bases). Germline-derived CDR1 and CDR2 are MDHEN and SYDVKM. V was trimmed by 3 bases and J by 3 bases, leaving 12 bases between them. The CDR3 has 15 residues. The CDR3, as DNA: TGTGCCAGCAGTTTCGGGGGGCGCTTCTACAATGAGCAGTTCTTC. It specifies CASSFGGRFYNEQFF.

The chain uses TRBV5-4 and TRBJ2-3; weak D call: TRBD2 (6 bases). V lost 7 bases to trimming and J lost 2 bases, with 14 bases between them. The CDR3 extends over 14 amino acids. Germline V gene data show CDR1 as SGHNT and CDR2 as YYREEE (reference sequence). The CDR3 nucleotides are TGTGCCAGCGGGCTGGCGGGGAACACAGATACGCAGTATTTT. Its translation is CASGLAGNTDTQYF.

A remark on this clone: A far larger clone differs by one base, so this is likely a read error. This likely comes from a read error, as the CDR3 has no conserved phenylalanine or tryptophan at its end. At the DNA level, this CDR3 is encoded by other sequences in the same sample as well. The chain joins TRBV10-2 to TRBJ1-2; a possible D gene is TRBD1 (5 bases). The CDR3 covers 13 residues. Germline loops: CDR1 WSHSY, CDR2 SAAADI. Trimming left V 0 bases short and J 8 bases short, with 10 bases between. The CDR3 DNA sequence: TGCGCCAGCAGTGAGTCCCAGGGAAGAGGCTACACCTTA. Protein product: CASSESQGRGYTL.

As concerns this clone: The same CDR3 is also encoded by other DNA sequences in this sample. The V call is TRBV15, the J call TRBJ2-2, with D possibly matching TRBD1 (6 bases). This CDR3 spans 14 amino acids. Germline CDR1 and CDR2: LNHNV and YYDKDF (reference sequence). V lost 4 bases and J lost 2, with 8 bases in between. CDR3 bases: TGTGCCACCAGCAAGGACAGAAACACCGGGGAGCTGTTTTTT. As protein: CATSKDRNTGELFF. The full variable domain, in which reference TRBV15 and TRBJ2-2 provide the parts outside the CDR3, is DAMVIQNPRYQVTQFGKPVTLSCSQTLNHNVMYWYQQKSSQAPKLLFHYYDKDFNNEADTPDNFQSRRPNTSFCFLDIRSPGLGDTAMYLCATSKDRNTGELFFGEGSRLTVL.

The chain is built from TRBV11-2 and TRBJ1-2; the D gene is possibly TRBD1 (5 bases). Trimming took 5 bases from V and 5 from J, leaving 21 bases between them. The CDR3 totals 16 residues. Germline-derived CDR1 and CDR2 are SGHAT and FQNNGV. Written as DNA, the CDR3 is TGTGCCAGCAGCCCTATCCAGGGCTTCAGCGAATATGGCTACACCTTC. This codes for CASSPIQGFSEYGYTF.

Concerning this clone: Only one base separates this from a far larger clonotype, so it likely reflects a read error. Other DNA sequences of this sample code for an identical CDR3. J is TRBJ1-1 and V is TRBV5-4; weak D call: TRBD1 (5 bases). This CDR3 has 14 residues. From germline, CDR1 is SGHNT and CDR2 YYREEE (reference sequence). The V and J ends lost 2 bases and 4 bases respectively, with 12 bases between them. CDR3 region: CASSFGTGGTEAFF. CDR3 DNA sequence: TGTGCCAGCAGCTTCGGGACGGGGGGCACTGAAGCTTTCTTT.